This T cell receptor (beta chain) was sequenced for a study of T cells in Graves' hyperthyroidism and ophthalmopathy. Study summary: Peripheral blood sampling occurred at initial diagnosis, before any treatment.

RNA transcripts served as the template for amplifying TCR beta CDR3 regions. HTBI primers were used for first-round RT-PCR of the TCR CDR3. TCRdb reanalysed the multiplex PCR reads using MiXCR and keeps one entry per CDR3 protein. Of roughly 510,000 distinct CDR3 sequences listed, 20% are singletons. For the diagnoses, clinical symptoms, serum thyroxine and TRAb, thyroid ultrasound and orbital computed tomography were used. The junction had 4 bases not matched to a gene; V was cut back by 0 bases and J by 5 bases. This CDR3 contains 16 residues. Germline CDR1 and CDR2: GTSNPN and SVGIG (reference sequence). This clonotype was seen a few times.

This TCR was sampled from a man younger than 30 with Graves' hyperthyroidism. The rearrangement joins TRBV30 to TRBJ1-6; 10 bases map to TRBD1. The sample taken for sequencing was blood. Here the CDR3 reads CAWSVGQGHHNSPLHF. The CDR3 DNA is TGTGCCTGGAGTGTGGGACAGGGGCATCATAATTCACCCCTCCACTTT.